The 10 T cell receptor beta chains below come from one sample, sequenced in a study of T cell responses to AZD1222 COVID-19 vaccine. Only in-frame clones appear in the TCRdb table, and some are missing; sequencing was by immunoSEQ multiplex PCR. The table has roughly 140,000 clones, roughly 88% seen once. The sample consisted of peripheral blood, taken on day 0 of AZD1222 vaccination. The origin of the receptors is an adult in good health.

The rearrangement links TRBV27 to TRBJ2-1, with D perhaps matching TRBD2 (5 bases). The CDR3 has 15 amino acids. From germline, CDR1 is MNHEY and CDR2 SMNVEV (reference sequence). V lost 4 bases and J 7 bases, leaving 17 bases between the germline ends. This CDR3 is CASSSSARGSNEQFF. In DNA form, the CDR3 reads TGTGCCAGCAGTTCGTCTGCGAGAGGGTCGAATGAGCAGTTCTTC.

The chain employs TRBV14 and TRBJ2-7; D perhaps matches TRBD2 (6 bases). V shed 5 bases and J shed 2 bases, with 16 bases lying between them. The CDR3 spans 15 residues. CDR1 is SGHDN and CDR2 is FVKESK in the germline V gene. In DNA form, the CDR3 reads TGTGCCAGCAGCTATGGACTATTAACCACCTACGAGCAGTACTTC. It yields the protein CASSYGLLTTYEQYF.

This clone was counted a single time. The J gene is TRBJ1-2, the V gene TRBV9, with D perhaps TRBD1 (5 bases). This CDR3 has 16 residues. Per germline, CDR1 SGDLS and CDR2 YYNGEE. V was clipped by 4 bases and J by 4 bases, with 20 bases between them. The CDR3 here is CASSSTPSRGSYGYTF. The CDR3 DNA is TGTGCCAGCAGCTCTACTCCCTCGAGGGGATCCTATGGCTACACCTTC. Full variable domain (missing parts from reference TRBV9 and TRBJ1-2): DSGVTQTPKHLITATGQRVTLRCSPRSGDLSVYWYQQSLDQGLQFLIQYYNGEERAKGNILERFSAQQFPDLHSELNLSSLELGDSALYFCASSSTPSRGSYGYTFGSGTRLTVV.

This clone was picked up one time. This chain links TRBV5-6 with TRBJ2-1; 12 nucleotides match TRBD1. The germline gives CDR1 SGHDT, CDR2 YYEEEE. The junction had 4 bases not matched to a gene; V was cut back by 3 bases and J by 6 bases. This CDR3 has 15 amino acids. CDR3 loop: CASSSGTGGFNEQFF. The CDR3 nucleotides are TGTGCCAGCAGCTCCGGGACAGGGGGCTTCAATGAGCAGTTCTTC.

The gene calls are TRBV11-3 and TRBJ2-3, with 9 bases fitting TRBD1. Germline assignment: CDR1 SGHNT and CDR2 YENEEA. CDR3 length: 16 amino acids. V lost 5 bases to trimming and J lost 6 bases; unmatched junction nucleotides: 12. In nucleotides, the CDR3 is TGTGCCAGCAGCAAGGGGCGGGGACAGGGAGGCGATACGCAGTATTTT. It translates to CASSKGRGQGGDTQYF.

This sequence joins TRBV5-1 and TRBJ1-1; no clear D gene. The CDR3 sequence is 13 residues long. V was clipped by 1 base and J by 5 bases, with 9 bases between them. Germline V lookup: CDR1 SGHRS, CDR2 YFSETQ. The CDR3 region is CASSLSPRTEAFF. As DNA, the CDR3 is TGCGCCAGCAGCTTGTCTCCGCGGACTGAAGCTTTCTTT.

As DNA, the CDR3 is TGCGCCAGCAGCCAAGATATTGCTAGCGGGAGGGCTGAGACCCAGTACTTC. Encoded protein: CASSQDIASGRAETQYF. V gene TRBV4-3 combines with J gene TRBJ2-5; 12 bases match TRBD2. The V gene end was trimmed by 0 bases and the J gene end by 5 bases; junction bases not matched to a gene: 7. The CDR3 length is 17 residues. Germline assignment: CDR1 LGHNA and CDR2 YSLEER.

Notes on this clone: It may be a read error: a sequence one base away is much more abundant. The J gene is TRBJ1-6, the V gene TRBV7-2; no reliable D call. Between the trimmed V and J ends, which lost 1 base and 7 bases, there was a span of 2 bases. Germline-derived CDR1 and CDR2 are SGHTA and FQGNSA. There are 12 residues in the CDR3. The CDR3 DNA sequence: TGTGCCAGCAGCTTAGTAAATTCACCCCTCCACTTT. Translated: CASSLVNSPLHF.

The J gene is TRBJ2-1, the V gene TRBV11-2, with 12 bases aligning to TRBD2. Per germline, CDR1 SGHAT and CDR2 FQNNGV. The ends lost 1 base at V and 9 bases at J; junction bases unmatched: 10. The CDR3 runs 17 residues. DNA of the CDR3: TGTGCCAGCAGCTTAGTTGAGGGGACTAGCGGGTATACTGAGCAGTTCTTC. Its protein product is CASSLVEGTSGYTEQFF.

The CDR3 bases are TGTGCCAGCAGTGACCAGGGGGGGAGAGGTGAGCAGTTCTTC. It specifies CASSDQGGRGEQFF. V gene TRBV6-4 combines with J gene TRBJ2-1; tentatively, D is TRBD1 or TRBD2 (7 bases each). The CDR3 loop spans 14 amino acids. V shed 2 bases and J shed 9 bases, with 14 bases lying between them. The germline CDR1 and CDR2 sequences are MRHNA and SNTAGT.